One and the same sample provided the 14 T cell receptor beta chains below, sequenced in a study of blood T cell repertoires in COVID-19. Generated by immunoSEQ multiplex PCR, the TCRdb table keeps only in-frame clones and is missing some. This sample has hundreds of thousands of clones, with 87% found just once. The source material was peripheral blood. The origin of the receptors is a woman aged 18-29 years who had recovered from COVID-19.

This chain links TRBV18 with TRBJ2-2; possible D gene TRBD1, 6 bases. The CDR3 consists of 15 residues. In germline, CDR1 is KGHSH, CDR2 LQKENI. V was pared by 2 bases and J by 6 bases, with 13 bases between. CDR3 region: CASSPNQGHAGELFF. The CDR3 DNA reads as TGTGCCAGCTCACCAAACCAGGGGCACGCCGGGGAGCTGTTTTTT.

V usage is TRBV27 and J usage is TRBJ2-3; possibly TRBD1 for D (6 bases). The CDR3 consists of 15 residues. The V and J ends lost 7 bases and 0 bases respectively, with 14 bases between them. Germline V lookup: CDR1 MNHEY, CDR2 SMNVEV (reference sequence). The CDR3 sequence: CASTRGYSSTDTQYF. The CDR3 DNA sequence: TGTGCCAGCACCAGGGGCTACTCTAGCACAGATACGCAGTATTTT.

V gene TRBV11-2 combines with J gene TRBJ2-7; D remains unclear. The CDR3 extends over 12 amino acids. V was shortened by 5 bases and J by 4 bases, with 9 bases between the two germline ends. The germline gives CDR1 SGHAT, CDR2 FQNNGV. CDR3 loop: CASSLQAYEQYF. The CDR3 nucleotides are TGTGCCAGCAGCCTGCAGGCGTACGAGCAGTACTTC.

The rearrangement joins TRBV10-3 to TRBJ1-3; unclear D gene. This CDR3 is built from 13 residues. V lost 3 bases and J 8 bases, leaving 11 bases between the germline ends. Germline-derived CDR1 and CDR2 are ENHRY and SYGVKD. CDR3 nucleotide sequence: TGTGCCATCAGTGATGTACAGACCGACACCATATATTTT. This gives the protein CAISDVQTDTIYF.

This chain joins TRBV7-9 and TRBJ2-2; 7 bases are shared with TRBD1. Unmatched junction bases numbered 14, after V lost 5 bases and J lost 5 bases. This CDR3 spans 17 amino acids. Germline CDR1 is SEHNR and CDR2 is FQNEAQ (reference sequence). DNA for the CDR3: TGTGCCAGCAGCCCGATGCCGGGACAGTCTAGGACCGGGGAGCTGTTTTTT. Protein sequence: CASSPMPGQSRTGELFF.

The chain recombines TRBV5-1 with TRBJ2-1; no definite D call. V was trimmed by 0 bases and J by 10 bases, leaving 8 bases between them. The CDR3 runs to 12 residues. Germline V gene sequence: CDR1 SGHRS, CDR2 YFSETQ. Here the CDR3 reads CASSLGPGEQFF. DNA of the CDR3: TGCGCCAGCAGCTTGGGCCCCGGGGAGCAGTTCTTC.

V usage is TRBV6-4 and J usage is TRBJ2-6; 9 nucleotides match TRBD1. The V gene's germline CDR1 is MRHNA and CDR2 SNTAGT. V was pared by 0 bases and J by 0 bases, with 3 bases of the junction left unmatched. The CDR3 covers 18 residues. The CDR3 DNA sequence: TGTGCCAGCAGTGACTCAGAGACAGGGGGCTCTGGGGCCAACGTCCTGACTTTC. This sequence encodes CASSDSETGGSGANVLTF.

The CDR3, as DNA: TGTGCCAGCAGCGCTGACAGGGGGGGCAAAAACATTCAGTACTTC. Its translation is CASSADRGGKNIQYF. The genes are TRBV6-5 and TRBJ2-4, with 9 bases identical to TRBD1. CDR1 is MNHEY, CDR2 SVGAGI, per germline. There are 15 residues in the CDR3. V dropped 6 bases and J dropped 3; count of bases not matched to a gene: 6.

The chain joins TRBV28 to TRBJ2-1; 8 bases are a match to TRBD1. Germline lookup yields CDR1 MDHEN and CDR2 SYDVKM. There are 14 residues in the CDR3. After removal of 2 bases from V and 5 bases from J, the junction contained 2 bases not matched to a gene. Written as DNA, the CDR3 is TGTGCCAGCAGTTTAGGGACAGGAGACAATGAGCAGTTCTTC. Encoded protein: CASSLGTGDNEQFF.

In this sample, this clone turned up a few times. The chain has TRBV7-6 and TRBJ2-7; 8 nucleotides align to TRBD2. Germline CDR1 is SGHVS and CDR2 is FNYEAQ. This CDR3 is 14 amino acids long. Losses at the gene ends were 8 bases for V and 0 bases for J; bases not matched to a gene: 6. CDR3 amino acids: CASGTSGFSYEQYF. Written as DNA, the CDR3 is TGTGCCAGCGGCACTAGCGGATTCTCCTACGAGCAGTACTTC.

The rearrangement uses TRBV7-6 and TRBJ1-5; no clear D gene. The V and J ends lost 0 bases and 5 bases respectively, with 14 bases between them. The CDR3 is 16 amino acids. Germline values: CDR1 SGHVS, CDR2 FNYEAQ. As DNA, the CDR3 is TGTGCCAGCAGCTTAGCCGTCGGGCGGGGTCATCAGCCCCAGCATTTT. It codes for CASSLAVGRGHQPQHF.

DNA of the CDR3: TGTGCCTGGAGCCCTGCAGATACGCAGTATTTT. This codes for CAWSPADTQYF. The gene calls are TRBV30 and TRBJ2-3; no clear D. CDR3 size: 11 residues. Trimming took off 3 bases at V and 4 bases at J, with 5 bases between the two ends. Germline CDR1 and CDR2: GTSNPN and SVGIG (reference sequence).

This clone appeared a few times. This sequence joins TRBV19 and TRBJ2-7; the D gene is possibly TRBD2 (6 bases). With 3 bases removed from V and 3 bases from J, the gap between germline ends came to 6 bases. The CDR3 loop spans 12 amino acids. Germline V lookup: CDR1 LNHDA, CDR2 SQIVND (reference sequence). CDR3 nucleotides: TGTGCCAGTAGTATGGGGGGCTACGAGCAGTACTTC. Translated: CASSMGGYEQYF.

This clone showed up just a few times. The V and J genes are TRBV7-8 and TRBJ2-3, with TRBD1 as a possible D gene (6 bases). The CDR3 runs 14 residues. In germline, CDR1 is SGHVS, CDR2 FQNEAQ. V lost 5 bases, J lost 3 bases, and 12 bases lay in between. The CDR3 region has the DNA TGTGCCAGCAGCCCTCTCAGGGGAACAGATACGCAGTATTTT. Translating it yields CASSPLRGTDTQYF.